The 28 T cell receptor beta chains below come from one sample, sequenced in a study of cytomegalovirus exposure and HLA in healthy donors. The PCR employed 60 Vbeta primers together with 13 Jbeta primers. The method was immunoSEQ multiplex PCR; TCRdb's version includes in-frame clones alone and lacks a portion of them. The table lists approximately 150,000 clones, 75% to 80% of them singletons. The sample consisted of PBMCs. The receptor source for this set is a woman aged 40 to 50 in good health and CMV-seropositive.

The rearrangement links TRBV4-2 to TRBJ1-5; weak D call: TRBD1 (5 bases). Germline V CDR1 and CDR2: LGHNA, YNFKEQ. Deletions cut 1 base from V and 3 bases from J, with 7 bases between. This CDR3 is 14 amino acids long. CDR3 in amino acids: CASSQGQINQPQHF. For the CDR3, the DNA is TGTGCCAGCAGCCAAGGACAGATCAATCAGCCCCAGCATTTT.

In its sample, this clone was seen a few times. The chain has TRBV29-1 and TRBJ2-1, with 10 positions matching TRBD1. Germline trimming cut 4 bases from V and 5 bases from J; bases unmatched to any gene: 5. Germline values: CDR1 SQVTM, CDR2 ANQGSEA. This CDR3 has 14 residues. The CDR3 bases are TGCAGCGTTGCGAGGACAGGGGGGGACAATGAGCAGTTCTTC. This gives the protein CSVARTGGDNEQFF.

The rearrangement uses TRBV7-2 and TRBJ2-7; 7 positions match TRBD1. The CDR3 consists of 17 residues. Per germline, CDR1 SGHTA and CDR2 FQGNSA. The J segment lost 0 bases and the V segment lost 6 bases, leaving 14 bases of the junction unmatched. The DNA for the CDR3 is TGTGCCAGCAGTCCCGGGACAGCGGATCGAAGCTCCTACGAGCAGTACTTC. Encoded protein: CASSPGTADRSSYEQYF.

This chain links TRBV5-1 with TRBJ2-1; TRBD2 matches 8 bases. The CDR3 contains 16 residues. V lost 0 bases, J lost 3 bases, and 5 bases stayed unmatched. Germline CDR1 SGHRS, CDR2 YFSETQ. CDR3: CASSLVASGFYNEQFF. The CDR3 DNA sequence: TGCGCCAGCAGCTTGGTCGCTAGCGGGTTCTACAATGAGCAGTTCTTC. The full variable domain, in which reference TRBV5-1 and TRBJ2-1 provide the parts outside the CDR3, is KAGVTQTPRYLIKTRGQQVTLSCSPISGHRSVSWYQQTPGQGLQFLFEYFSETQRNKGNFPGRFSGRQFSNSRSEMNVSTLELGDSALYLCASSLVASGFYNEQFFGPGTRLTVL.

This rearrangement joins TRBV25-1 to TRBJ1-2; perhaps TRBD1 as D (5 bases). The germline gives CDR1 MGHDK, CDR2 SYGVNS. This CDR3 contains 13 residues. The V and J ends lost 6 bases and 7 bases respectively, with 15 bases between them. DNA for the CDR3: TGTGCCAGCAGGCCCACAGGCCCCGGTGGCTACACCTTC. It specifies CASRPTGPGGYTF.

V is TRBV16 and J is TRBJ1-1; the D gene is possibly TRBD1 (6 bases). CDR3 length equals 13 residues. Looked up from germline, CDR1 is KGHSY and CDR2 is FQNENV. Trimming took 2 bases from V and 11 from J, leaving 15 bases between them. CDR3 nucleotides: TGTGCCAGCAGCCAAACCGGGGGGACATGGGCTTTCTTT. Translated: CASSQTGGTWAFF.

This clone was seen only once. Here the CDR3 reads CASSPQGLASGETQYF. Here the CDR3 DNA reads TGTGCCAGCTCACCACAGGGACTAGCGTCCGGAGAGACCCAGTACTTC. The chain recombines TRBV18 with TRBJ2-5; 10 nucleotides match TRBD2. Per the germline V gene, CDR1 is KGHSH and CDR2 is LQKENI. The CDR3 contains 16 residues. J was trimmed by 4 bases and V by 1 base; bases with no gene match: 6.

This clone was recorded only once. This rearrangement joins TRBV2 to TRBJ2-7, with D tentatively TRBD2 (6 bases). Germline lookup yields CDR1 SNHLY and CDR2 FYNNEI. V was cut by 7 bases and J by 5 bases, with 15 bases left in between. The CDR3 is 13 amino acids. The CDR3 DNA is TGTGCCAGCATGCGGGACCCAAGGGACGAGCAGTACTTC. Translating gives CASMRDPRDEQYF. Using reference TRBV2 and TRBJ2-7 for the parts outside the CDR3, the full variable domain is EPEVTQTPSHQVTQMGQEVILRCVPISNHLYFYWYRQILGQKVEFLVSFYNNEISEKSEIFDDQFSVERPDGSNFTLKIRSTKLEDSAMYFCASMRDPRDEQYFGPGTRLTVT.

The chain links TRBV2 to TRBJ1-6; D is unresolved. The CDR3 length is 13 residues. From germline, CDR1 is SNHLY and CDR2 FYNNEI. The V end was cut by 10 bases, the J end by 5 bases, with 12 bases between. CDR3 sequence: CAIRLSDNSPLHF. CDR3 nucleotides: TGTGCCATCAGACTGTCGGATAATTCACCCCTCCACTTT.

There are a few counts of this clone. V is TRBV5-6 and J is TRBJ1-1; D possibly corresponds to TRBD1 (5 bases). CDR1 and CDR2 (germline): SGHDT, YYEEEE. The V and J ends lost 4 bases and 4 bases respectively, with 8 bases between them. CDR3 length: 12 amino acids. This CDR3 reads CASSADSTEAFF. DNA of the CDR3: TGTGCCAGCAGCGCTGACAGCACTGAAGCTTTCTTT.

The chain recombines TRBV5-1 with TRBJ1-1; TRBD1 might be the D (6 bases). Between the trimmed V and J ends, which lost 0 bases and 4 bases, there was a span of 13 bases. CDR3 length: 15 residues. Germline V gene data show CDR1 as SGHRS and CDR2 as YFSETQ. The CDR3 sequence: CASSLEGDWGTEAFF. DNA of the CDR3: TGCGCCAGCAGCTTGGAGGGGGATTGGGGCACTGAAGCTTTCTTT.

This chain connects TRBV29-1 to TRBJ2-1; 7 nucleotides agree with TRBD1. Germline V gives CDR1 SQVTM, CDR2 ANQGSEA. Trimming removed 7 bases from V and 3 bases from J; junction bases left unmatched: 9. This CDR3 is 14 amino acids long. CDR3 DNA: TGCAGCGCCTCCGGGACAGCAATCTACAATGAGCAGTTCTTC. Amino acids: CSASGTAIYNEQFF.

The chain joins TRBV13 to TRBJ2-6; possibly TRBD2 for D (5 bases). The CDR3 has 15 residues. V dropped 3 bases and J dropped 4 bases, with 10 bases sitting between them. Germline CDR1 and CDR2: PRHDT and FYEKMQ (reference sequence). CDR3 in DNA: TGTGCCAGCAGCTTGACGGGGTTAGGGGCCAACGTCCTGACTTTC. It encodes CASSLTGLGANVLTF.

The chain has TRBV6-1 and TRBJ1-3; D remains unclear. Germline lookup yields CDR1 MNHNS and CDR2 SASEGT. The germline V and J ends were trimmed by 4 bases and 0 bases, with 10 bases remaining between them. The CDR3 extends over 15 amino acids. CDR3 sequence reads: CASSVWAYSGNTIYF. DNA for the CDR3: TGTGCCAGCAGTGTGTGGGCCTACTCTGGAAACACCATATATTTT.

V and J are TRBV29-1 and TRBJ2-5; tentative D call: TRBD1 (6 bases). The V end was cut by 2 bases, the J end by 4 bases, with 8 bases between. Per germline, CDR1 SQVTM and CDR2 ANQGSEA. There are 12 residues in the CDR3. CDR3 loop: CSVESGAETQYF. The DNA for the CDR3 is TGCAGCGTTGAATCAGGGGCAGAGACCCAGTACTTC.

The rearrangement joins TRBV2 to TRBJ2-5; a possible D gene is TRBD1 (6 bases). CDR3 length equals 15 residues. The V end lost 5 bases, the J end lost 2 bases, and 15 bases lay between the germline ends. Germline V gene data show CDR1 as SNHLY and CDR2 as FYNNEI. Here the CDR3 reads CASSSAHRVQETQYF. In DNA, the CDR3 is TGTGCCAGCAGTAGCGCCCACAGGGTGCAAGAGACCCAGTACTTC.

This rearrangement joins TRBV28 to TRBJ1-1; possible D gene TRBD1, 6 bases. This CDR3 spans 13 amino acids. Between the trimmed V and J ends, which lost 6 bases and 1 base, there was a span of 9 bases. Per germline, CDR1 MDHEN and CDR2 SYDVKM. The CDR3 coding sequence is TGTGCCAGCAGACCGGGACAGAACACTGAAGCTTTCTTT. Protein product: CASRPGQNTEAFF.

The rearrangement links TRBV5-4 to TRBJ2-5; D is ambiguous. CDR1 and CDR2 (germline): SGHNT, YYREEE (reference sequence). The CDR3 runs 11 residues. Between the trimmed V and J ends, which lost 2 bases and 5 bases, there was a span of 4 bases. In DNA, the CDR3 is TGTGCCAGCAGCTTCCAGGAGACCCAGTACTTC. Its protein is CASSFQETQYF.

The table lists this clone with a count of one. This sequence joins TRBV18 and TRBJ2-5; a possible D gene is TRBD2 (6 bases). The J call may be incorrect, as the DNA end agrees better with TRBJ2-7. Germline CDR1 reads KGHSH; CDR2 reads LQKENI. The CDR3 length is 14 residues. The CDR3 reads CASSPGTGEDEQYF. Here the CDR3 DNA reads TGTGCCAGCTCACCTGGGACGGGGGAGGACGAGCAGTACTTC.

The DNA of the CDR3 is TGTGCCAGCGGCAGGGTCGGGGGAGATGAAAAACTGTTTTTT. Translated, it gives CASGRVGGDEKLFF. The rearrangement joins TRBV27 to TRBJ1-4; TRBD1 is a possible D gene (5 bases). Trimming left V 8 bases short and J 6 bases short, with 16 bases between. Looked up from germline, CDR1 is MNHEY and CDR2 is SMNVEV (reference sequence). This CDR3 spans 14 amino acids. The whole variable domain, remainder taken from reference TRBV27 and TRBJ1-4, is EAQVTQNPRYLITVTGKKLTVTCSQNMNHEYMSWYRQDPGLGLRQIYYSMNVEVTDKGDVPEGYKVSRKEKRNFPLILESPSPNQTSLYFCASGRVGGDEKLFFGSGTQLSVL.

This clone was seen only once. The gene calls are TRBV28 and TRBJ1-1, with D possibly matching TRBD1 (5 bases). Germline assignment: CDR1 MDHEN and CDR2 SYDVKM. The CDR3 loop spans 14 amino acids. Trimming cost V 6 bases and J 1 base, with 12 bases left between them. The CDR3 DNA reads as TGTGCCAGCAGGTCGGGGGGGAGGAACACTGAAGCTTTCTTT. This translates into CASRSGGRNTEAFF.

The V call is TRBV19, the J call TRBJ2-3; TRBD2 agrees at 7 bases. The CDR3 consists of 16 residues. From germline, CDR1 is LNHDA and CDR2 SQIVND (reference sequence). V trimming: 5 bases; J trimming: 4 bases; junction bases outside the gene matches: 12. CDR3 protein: CASSRLGLGGADTQYF. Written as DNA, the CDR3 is TGTGCCAGTAGTCGACTCGGACTAGGCGGGGCAGATACGCAGTATTTT.

In DNA form, the CDR3 reads TGTGCCAGCAGCTGGACTAGCGGGAGACCCTACGAGCAGTACTTC. Protein sequence: CASSWTSGRPYEQYF. The chain employs TRBV7-2 and TRBJ2-7; 13 bases fit TRBD2. The trim removed 4 bases at V and 2 bases at J, leaving 2 bases unmatched. This CDR3 contains 15 residues. Germline lookup yields CDR1 SGHTA and CDR2 FQGNSA.

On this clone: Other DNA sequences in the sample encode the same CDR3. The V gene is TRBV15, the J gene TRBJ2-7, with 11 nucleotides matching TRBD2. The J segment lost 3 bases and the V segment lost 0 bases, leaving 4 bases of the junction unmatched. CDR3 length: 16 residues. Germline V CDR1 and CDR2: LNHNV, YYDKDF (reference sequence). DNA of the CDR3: TGTGCCACCAGCAGAGATCTAGCGGGGGGATACTACGAGCAGTACTTC. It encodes CATSRDLAGGYYEQYF.

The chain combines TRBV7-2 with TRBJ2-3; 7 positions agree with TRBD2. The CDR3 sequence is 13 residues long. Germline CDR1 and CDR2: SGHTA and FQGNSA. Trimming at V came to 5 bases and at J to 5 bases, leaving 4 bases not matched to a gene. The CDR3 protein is CASSLIAGDTQYF. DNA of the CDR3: TGTGCCAGCAGCCTTATAGCGGGAGATACGCAGTATTTT.

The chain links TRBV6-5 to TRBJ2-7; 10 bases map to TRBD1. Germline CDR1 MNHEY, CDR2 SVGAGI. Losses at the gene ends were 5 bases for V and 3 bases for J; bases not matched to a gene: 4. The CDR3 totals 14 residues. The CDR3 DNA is TGTGCCAGCAGTCCCGGACAGGGGGGCTACGAGCAGTACTTC. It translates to CASSPGQGGYEQYF.

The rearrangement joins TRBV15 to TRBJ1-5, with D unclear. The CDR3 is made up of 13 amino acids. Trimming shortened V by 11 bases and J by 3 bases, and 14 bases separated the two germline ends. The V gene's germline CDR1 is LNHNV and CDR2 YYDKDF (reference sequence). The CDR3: CAVSRGSNQPQHF. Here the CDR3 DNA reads TGTGCCGTGTCCAGAGGGTCCAATCAGCCCCAGCATTTT.

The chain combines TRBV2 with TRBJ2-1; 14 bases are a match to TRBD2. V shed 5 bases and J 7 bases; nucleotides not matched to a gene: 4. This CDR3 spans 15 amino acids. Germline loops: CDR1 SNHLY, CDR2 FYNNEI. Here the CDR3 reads CASSMGLAGVNEQFF. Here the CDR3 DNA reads TGTGCCAGCAGTATGGGACTAGCGGGAGTAAATGAGCAGTTCTTC.